This T cell receptor beta chain was captured by sequencing in a study of blood T cell repertoires in COVID-19. Study-wide background: Spain, Italy and the United States supplied samples that represented acute and convalescent COVID-19.

In the original workflow: Reference gene primer amplification in the assay estimated nucleated cell counts. The protocol was immunoSEQ multiplex PCR, while the TCRdb copy is restricted to in-frame clones and leaves out a portion. The V and J calls and the clone size are those of that table, but D and trimming were determined from the DNA. The profile covers 300,000 to 450,000 clones, with about 90% appearing a single time and 1% taken by the ten largest. This CDR3 comprises 16 residues. V lost 4 bases and J lost 7; bases outside the gene matches: 10. The germline V gene has CDR1 SGHRS and CDR2 YFSETQ. Two negative PCRs, clearance, or symptom resolution had been documented for recovered Cohort 3 donors.

The sequenced sample was PBMCs or T cells enriched from blood (not recorded which). The genes are TRBV5-1 and TRBJ2-1; 11 nucleotides align to TRBD2. The sequence was obtained from a young woman who had recovered from COVID-19. CDR3 bases: TGCGCCAGCAGCCCCCGGAGACTAGCGGGGTGGAATGAGCAGTTCTTC. Amino acids: CASSPRRLAGWNEQFF.